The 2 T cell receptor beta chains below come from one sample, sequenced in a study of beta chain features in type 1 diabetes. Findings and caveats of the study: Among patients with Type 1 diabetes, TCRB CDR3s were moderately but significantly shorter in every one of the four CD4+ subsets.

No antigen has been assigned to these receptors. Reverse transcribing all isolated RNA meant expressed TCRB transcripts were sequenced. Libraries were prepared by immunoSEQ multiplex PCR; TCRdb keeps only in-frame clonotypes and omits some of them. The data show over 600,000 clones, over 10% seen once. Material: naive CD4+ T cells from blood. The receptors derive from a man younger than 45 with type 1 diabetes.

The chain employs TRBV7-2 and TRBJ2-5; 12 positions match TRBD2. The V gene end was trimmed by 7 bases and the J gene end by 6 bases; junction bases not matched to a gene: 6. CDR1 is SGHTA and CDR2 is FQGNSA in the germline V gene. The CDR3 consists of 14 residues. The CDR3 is CASTELAGGKTQYF. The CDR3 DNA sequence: TGTGCCAGCACGGAACTAGCGGGGGGAAAGACCCAGTACTTC.

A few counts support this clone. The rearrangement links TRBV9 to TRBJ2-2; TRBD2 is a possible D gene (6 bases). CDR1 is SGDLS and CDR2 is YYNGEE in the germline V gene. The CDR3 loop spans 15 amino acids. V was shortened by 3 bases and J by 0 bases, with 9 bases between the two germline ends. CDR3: CASSAGGANTGELFF. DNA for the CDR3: TGTGCCAGCAGCGCCGGGGGAGCGAACACCGGGGAGCTGTTTTTT.